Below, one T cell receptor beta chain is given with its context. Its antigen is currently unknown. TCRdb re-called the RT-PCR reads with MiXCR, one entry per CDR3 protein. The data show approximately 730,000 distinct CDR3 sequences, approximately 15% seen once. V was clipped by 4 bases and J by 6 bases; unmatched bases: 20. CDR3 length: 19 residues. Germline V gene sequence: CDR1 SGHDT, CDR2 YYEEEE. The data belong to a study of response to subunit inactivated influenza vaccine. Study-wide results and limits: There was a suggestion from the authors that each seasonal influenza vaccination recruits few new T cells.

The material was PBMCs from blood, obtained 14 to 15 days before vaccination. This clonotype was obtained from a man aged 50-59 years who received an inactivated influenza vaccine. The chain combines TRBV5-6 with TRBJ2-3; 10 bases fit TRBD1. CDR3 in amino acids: CASSNRDRGFTNSRDTQYF. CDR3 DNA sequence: TGTGCCAGCAGCAACCGGGACAGGGGCTTTACCAATTCCAGGGATACGCAGTATTTT. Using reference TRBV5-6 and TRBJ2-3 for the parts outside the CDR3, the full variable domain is DAGVTQSPTHLIKTRGQQVTLRCSPKSGHDTVSWYQQALGQGPQFIFQYYEEEERQRGNFPDRFSGHQFPNYSSELNVNALLLGDSALYLCASSNRDRGFTNSRDTQYFGPGTRLTVL.